This record concerns one T cell receptor beta chain sequence. Its antigen is currently unknown. The sample has other DNA sequences that encode this CDR3 too. Measured with immunoSEQ multiplex PCR; TCRdb has only the in-frame clones, and not every one. The sample carries tens of thousands of clones, 78% recorded once. This sample stems from a study of vaccination effects on CD4 cells after COVID-19. Sequencing was preceded by expansion of antigen-specific CD4+ T cells with viral peptide pools in the ViraFEST assay. CD4+ T cell isolation took place after 10 days of culture. The study found no prior SARS-CoV-2 infection in the vaccine recipients, who tested negative for nucleocapsid antibodies. V lost 1 base and J 1 base, leaving 4 bases between the germline ends. The germline V gene has CDR1 SGHTA and CDR2 FQGNSA. CDR3 length: 14 amino acids.

The chain uses TRBV7-2 and TRBJ2-2; D ambiguous. The sample consisted of CD4+ T cells from PBMCs cultured with SARS-CoV-2 spike peptides, taken before COVID-19 vaccination. The sequence came from a human donor who received a COVID-19 vaccine. CDR3 amino acids: CASSLVGNTGELFF. Written as DNA, the CDR3 is TGTGCCAGCAGCTTAGTTGGGAACACCGGGGAGCTGTTTTTT.